This T cell receptor (beta chain) was found in a study of T cells in localized non-small cell lung cancer. This clone has a handful of counts. Its antigen remains unknown. Per the germline V gene, CDR1 is SGHTA and CDR2 is FQGTGA. The CDR3 consists of 16 residues. The V segment lost 4 bases and the J segment 7 bases; nucleotides outside the gene matches: 11. Study-level results: With higher T cell density in blood came longer overall survival. Median around 54 top-100 tumor clones were shared with paired adjacent lung.

Clones were sequenced by immunoSEQ multiplex PCR, and TCRdb holds only the in-frame ones, with some missing. Here the sample spans about 70,000 clones, roughly 83% being singletons. This material consisted of peripheral blood, taken before any cancer treatment. The V gene is TRBV7-3, the J gene TRBJ2-1; TRBD2 matches 9 bases. This TCR derives from a female donor over 55 with stage I lung adenocarcinoma. CDR3 in DNA: TGTGCCAGCAGCTCCGCGGGGCTAGCGGGAAGGAATGAGCAGTTCTTC. Its protein product is CASSSAGLAGRNEQFF.